This TCR beta chain originates from a study of blood T cell repertoires in COVID-19 (dated by TCRdb to about 2020). A note on the overall study: The collaborator samples originated in the United States, Italy and Spain and spanned the acute and convalescent phases of COVID-19. The material from the prospective study consisted of cDNA or gDNA derived from T cells, B-cell-depleted T cells, or PBMCs. Samples came from the ongoing ImmuneRACE study (first 160 participants) plus 1,254 subjects from 6 global collaborators. Where available, HLA class I and class II types were taken from metadata supplied by the sample provider and were not determined by assay-based typing. Deeply sampled blood TCRbeta repertoires from subjects exposed to, actively infected with, or recovered from COVID-19 were included in the dataset. A freely available public database, intended as a resource for researchers studying the immune response to SARS-CoV-2, is where the repertoires were released. A de-identified subject ID, COVID-19 status, age in years and sex were almost always included in the sample metadata. Broader findings and caveats from the paper: Clinical and demographic metadata were provided uncurated, with the amount varying by source and participant.

Whole blood was collected in K2EDTA tubes by collaborating institutions according to the institutions' own protocols. For TCRbeta analysis, collaborators shipped samples as frozen whole blood, isolated PBMCs, or DNA extracted from either of those sample types. In regard to this clone: Its antigen is currently not known. No much larger clonotype is one base removed from it; base qualities were not supplied.

The germline V end is reduced by 5 bases and the J end by 4 bases; junction bases left unmatched: 2. For CDR1 and CDR2, the germline V gene lists SGHRS and YFSETQ. The CDR3 measures 14 amino acids from cysteine to phenylalanine. CDR3 DNA is the only sequence kept; it has 42 bases, read in frame from the first base. TCRbeta CDR3 regions were amplified from genomic DNA by means of the immunoSEQ Assay, a bias-controlled multiplex PCR. The authors' analysis ran thus. Nucleated cell counts per sample were estimated from amplification of reference gene primers within the assay. Sequence reads were collapsed and filtered to measure the absolute abundance of every unique TCRbeta CDR3 rearrangement. For each sample, productive Simpson clonality was calculated by taking the square root of Simpson's diversity index across productive rearrangements. TCRdb holds this immuneACCESS table with in-frame rearrangements only. Some clones are missing; in checked studies, unresolved V genes explain under half, and the rest has no known cause. V, J and clone size are those of that table, while D and trimming were read from the DNA. For this sample the table gives 200,000 to 300,000 clones, of which approximately 78% were detected only once. The top ten hold 3% to 4% of the sample.

This TCR came from a woman between 18 and 30 years old with acute or convalescent COVID-19. The chain joins TRBV5-1 to TRBJ2-2, and TRBD2 aligns with 10 junction nucleotides. The sequencing sample was made of peripheral blood. Read as DNA, the sequence is TGCGCCAGCAGTGGACTAGCGGTCACCGGGGAGCTGTTTTTT. Translated, this is CASSGLAVTGELFF.